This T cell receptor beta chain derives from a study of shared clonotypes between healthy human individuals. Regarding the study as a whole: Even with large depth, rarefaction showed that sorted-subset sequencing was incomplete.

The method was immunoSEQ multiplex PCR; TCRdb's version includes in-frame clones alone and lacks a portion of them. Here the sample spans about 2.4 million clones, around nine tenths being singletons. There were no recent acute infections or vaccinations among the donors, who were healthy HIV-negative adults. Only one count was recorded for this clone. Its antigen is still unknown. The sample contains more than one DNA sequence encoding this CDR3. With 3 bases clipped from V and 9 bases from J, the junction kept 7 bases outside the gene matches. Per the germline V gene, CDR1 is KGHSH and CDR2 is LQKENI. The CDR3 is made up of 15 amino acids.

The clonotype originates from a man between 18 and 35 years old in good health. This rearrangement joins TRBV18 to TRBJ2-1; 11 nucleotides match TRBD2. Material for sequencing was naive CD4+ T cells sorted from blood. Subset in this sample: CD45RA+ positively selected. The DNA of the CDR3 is TGTGCCAGCTCACCCCGGACTAGCGGGTCGGGTGAGCAGTTCTTC. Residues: CASSPRTSGSGEQFF.